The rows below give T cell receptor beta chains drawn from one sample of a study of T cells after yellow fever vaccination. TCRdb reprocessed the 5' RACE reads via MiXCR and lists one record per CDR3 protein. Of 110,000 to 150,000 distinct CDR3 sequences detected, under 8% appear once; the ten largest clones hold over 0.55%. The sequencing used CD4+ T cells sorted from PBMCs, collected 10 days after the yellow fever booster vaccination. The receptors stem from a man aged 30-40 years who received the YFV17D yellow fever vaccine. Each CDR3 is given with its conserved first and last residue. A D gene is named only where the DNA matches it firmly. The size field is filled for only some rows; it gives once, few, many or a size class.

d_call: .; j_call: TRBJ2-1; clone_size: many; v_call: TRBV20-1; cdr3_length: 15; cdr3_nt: TGCAGTGCCCTGGGGAGTGCGAGGGGTGGGGATGAGCAGTTCTTC; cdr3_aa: CSALGSARGGDEQFF
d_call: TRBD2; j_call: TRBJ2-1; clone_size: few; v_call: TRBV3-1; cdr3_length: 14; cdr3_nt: TGTGCCAGCAGCCAACTAGCGGGGTCCAATGAGCAGTTCTTC; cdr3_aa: CASSQLAGSNEQFF
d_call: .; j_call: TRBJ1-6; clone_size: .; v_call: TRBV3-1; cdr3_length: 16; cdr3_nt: TGTGCCAGCAGCCAAGTTGGCCAGGGGAGTAATTCACCCCTCCACTTT; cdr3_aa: CASSQVGQGSNSPLHF
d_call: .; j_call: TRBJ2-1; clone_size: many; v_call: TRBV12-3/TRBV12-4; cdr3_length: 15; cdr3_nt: TGTGCCAGCAGTTTAGGACTACAGGGTCTAAATGAGCAGTTCTTC; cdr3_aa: CASSLGLQGLNEQFF
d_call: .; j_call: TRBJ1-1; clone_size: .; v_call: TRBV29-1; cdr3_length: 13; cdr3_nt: TGCAGCGCAGAGACAGTTGGGGGAGCTGAAGCTTTCTTT; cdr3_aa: CSAETVGGAEAFF
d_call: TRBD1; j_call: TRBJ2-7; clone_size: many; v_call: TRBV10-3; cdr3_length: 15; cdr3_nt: TGTGCCATCAGTGGCGGACAGGGGGCCTTCTACGAGCAGTACTTC; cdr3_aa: CAISGGQGAFYEQYF
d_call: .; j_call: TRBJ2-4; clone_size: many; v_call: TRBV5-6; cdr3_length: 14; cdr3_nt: TGTGCCAGCAGCTCTAAGTCGCCTAAAAACATTCAGTACTTC; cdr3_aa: CASSSKSPKNIQYF
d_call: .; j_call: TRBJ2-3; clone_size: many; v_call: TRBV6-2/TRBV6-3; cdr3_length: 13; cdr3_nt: TGTGCCAGCCGCGGGACTAGCACAGATACGCAGTATTTT; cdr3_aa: CASRGTSTDTQYF
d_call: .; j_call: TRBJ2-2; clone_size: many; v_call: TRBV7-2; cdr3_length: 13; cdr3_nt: TGTGCCAGCAGCTCCTTGACCCCCGGGGAGCTGTTTTTT; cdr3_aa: CASSSLTPGELFF
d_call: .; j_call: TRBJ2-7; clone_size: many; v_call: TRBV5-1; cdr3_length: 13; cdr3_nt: TGCGCCAGCAGCTTGACTAGTGCCTACGAGCAGTACTTC; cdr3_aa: CASSLTSAYEQYF
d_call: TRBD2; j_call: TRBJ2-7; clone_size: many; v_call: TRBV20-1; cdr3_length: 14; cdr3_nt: TGCAGTGCGAAATATAGCGGGAGATTATTCGAGCAGTACTTC; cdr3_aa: CSAKYSGRLFEQYF
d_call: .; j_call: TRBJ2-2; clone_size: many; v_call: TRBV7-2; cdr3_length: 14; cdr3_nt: TGTGCCAGCAGCTTGGAAGGGTACACCGGGGAGCTGTTTTTT; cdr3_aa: CASSLEGYTGELFF
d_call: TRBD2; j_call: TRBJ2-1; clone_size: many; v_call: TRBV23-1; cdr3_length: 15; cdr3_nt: TGCGCCAGCAGTCCGGAAGCGGGAGGGCCTAATGAGCAGTTCTTC; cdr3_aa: CASSPEAGGPNEQFF
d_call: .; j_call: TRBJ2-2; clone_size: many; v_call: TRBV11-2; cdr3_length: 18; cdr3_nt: TGTGCCAGCAGCACAACTTATCGTCCAGGGGGGATCACCGGGGAGCTGTTTTTT; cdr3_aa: CASSTTYRPGGITGELFF
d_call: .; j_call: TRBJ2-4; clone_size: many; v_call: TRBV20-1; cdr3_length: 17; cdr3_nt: TGCAGTGCTGGTCCTCCAGGAGGGATTAAGGGCAAAAACATTCAGTACTTC; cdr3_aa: CSAGPPGGIKGKNIQYF
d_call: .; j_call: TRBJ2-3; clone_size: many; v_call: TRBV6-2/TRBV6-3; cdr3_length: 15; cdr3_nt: TGTGCCAGCAGTTATATCCTAGCGATGGCAGATACGCAGTATTTT; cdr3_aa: CASSYILAMADTQYF
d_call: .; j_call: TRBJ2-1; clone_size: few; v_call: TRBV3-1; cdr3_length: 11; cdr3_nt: TGTGCCAGCAGACTTAACAATGAGCAGTTCTTC; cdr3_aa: CASRLNNEQFF
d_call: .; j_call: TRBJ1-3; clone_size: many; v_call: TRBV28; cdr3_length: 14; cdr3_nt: TGTGCCAGCAGTCCCGGCGGGGTAGGAAACACCATATATTTT; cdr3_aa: CASSPGGVGNTIYF
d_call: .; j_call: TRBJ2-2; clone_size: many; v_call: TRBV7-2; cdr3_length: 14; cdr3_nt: TGTGCCAGCAGCGAAATTAGTTGGACCGGGGAGCTGTTTTTT; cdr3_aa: CASSEISWTGELFF
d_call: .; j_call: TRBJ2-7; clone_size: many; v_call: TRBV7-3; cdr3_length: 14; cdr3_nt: TGTGCCAGCAGCTTAGCACAGGGACCTTGGGAGCAGTACTTC; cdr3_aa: CASSLAQGPWEQYF
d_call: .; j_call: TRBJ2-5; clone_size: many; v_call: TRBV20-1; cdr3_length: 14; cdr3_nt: TGCAGTGCTAGAGATCATGACGTGGCAGAGACCCAGTACTTC; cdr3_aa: CSARDHDVAETQYF
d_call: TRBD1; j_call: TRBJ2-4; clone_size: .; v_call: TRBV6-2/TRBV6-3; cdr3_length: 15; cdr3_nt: TGTGCCAGCAGTTACAGGGGGCTCGCCAAAAACATTCAGTACTTC; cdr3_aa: CASSYRGLAKNIQYF
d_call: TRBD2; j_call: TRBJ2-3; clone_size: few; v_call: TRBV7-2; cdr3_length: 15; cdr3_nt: TGTGCCAGCAGCTTAGATAGCGGGAGCACAGATACGCAGTATTTT; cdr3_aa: CASSLDSGSTDTQYF
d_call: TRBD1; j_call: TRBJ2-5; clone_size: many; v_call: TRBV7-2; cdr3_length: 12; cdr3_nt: TGTGCCAGCAGCCAGGGGGTTGAGACCCAGTACTTC; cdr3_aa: CASSQGVETQYF
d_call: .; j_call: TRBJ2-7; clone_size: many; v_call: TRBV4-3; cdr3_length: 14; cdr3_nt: TGCGCCAGCAGCCCCAACGCCCGGGGGTCCGAGCAGTACTTC; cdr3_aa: CASSPNARGSEQYF
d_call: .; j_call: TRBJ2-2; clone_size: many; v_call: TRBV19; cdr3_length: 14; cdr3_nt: TGTGCCAGTAGTATTGGGGTGATCGCCGGGGAGCTGTTTTTT; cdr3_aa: CASSIGVIAGELFF
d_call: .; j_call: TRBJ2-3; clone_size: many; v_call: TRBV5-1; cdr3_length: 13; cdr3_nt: TGCGCCAGCAGCTTACTGGACCGAGATACGCAGTATTTT; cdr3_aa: CASSLLDRDTQYF
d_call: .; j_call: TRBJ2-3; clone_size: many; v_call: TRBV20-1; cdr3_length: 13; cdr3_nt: TGCAGTGCCGAGTCGACAGGCACAGATACGCAGTATTTT; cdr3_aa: CSAESTGTDTQYF
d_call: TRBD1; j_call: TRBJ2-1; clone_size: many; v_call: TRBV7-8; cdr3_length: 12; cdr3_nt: TGTGCCAGCAGTCGACGACAGGGGCGGCAGTTCTTC; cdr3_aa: CASSRRQGRQFF
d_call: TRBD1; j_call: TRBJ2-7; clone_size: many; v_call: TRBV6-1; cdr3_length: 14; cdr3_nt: TGTGCCAGTCACGGGACAGGCAGCTCCTACGAGCAGTACTTC; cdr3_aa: CASHGTGSSYEQYF
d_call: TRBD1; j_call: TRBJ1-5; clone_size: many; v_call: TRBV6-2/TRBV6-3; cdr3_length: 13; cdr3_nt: TGTGCCAGCAACGAGGACAGGTTTAAGCCCCAGCATTTT; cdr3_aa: CASNEDRFKPQHF
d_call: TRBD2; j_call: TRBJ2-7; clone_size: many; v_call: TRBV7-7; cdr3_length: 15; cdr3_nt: TGTGCCAGCAGCCCGGGACTAGCGGGAGTCCACGAGCAGTACTTC; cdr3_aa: CASSPGLAGVHEQYF
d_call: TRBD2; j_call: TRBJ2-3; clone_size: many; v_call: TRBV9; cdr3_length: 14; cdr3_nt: TGTGCCAGCAGAAGCGGGAGGGGCACTGATACGCAGTATTTT; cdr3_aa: CASRSGRGTDTQYF
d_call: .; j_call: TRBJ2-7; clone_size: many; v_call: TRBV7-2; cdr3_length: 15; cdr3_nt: TGTGCCAGCAGCGTCCAGACTGGGACATACTACGAGCAGTACTTC; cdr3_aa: CASSVQTGTYYEQYF
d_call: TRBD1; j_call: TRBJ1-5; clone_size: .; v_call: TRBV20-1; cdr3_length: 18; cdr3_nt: TGCAGTGCTTGGGGCCAGGGACAGGGAGGGTATAGCAATCAGCCCCAGCATTTT; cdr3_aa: CSAWGQGQGGYSNQPQHF
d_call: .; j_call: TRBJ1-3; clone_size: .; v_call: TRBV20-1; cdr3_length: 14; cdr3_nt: TGCAGTGCTAGGACATCCGCCCCAGGAAACACCATATATTTT; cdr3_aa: CSARTSAPGNTIYF
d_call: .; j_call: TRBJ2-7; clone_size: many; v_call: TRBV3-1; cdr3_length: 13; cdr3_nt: TGTGCCAGCAGCCGACCCCTCGCTTACGAGCAGTACTTC; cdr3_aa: CASSRPLAYEQYF
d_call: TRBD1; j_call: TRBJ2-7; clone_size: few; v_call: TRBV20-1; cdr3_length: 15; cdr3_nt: TGCAGTGCTAGAGAGGGGGGACAGGGGCTGGACGAGCAGTACTTC; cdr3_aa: CSAREGGQGLDEQYF
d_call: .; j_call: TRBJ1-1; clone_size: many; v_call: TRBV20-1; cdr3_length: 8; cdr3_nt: TGCAGTGTGGGTAAAGCTTTCTTT; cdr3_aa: CSVGKAFF
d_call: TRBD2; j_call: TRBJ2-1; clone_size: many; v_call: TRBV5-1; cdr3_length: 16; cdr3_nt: TGCGCCAGCAGCTTCTTTAGCGGGAGGGCCTACAATGAGCAGTTCTTC; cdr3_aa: CASSFFSGRAYNEQFF
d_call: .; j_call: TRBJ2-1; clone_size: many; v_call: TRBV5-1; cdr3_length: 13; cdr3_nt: TGCGCCAGCAGCTCGGACAGAAACAATGAGCAGTTCTTC; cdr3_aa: CASSSDRNNEQFF
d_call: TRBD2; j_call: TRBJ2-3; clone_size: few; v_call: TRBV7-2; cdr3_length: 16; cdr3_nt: TGTGCCAGCAGCCATGGGACTAGCGGGAGCACAGATACGCAGTATTTT; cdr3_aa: CASSHGTSGSTDTQYF
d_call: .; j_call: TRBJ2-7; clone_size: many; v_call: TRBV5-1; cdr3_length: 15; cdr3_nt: TGCGCCAGCAGCCCTCCAGGCAGGGAAAACTACGAGCAGTACTTC; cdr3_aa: CASSPPGRENYEQYF
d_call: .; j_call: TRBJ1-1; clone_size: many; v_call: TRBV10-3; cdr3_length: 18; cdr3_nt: TGTGCCATCAGTGGGGAGCCAGGGACCATGAACTTGAACACTGAAGCTTTCTTT; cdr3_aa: CAISGEPGTMNLNTEAFF
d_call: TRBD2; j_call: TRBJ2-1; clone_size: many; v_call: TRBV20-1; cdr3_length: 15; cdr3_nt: TGCAGTGCTAGGAAGAGTTTAGCGGGACACAATGAGCAGTTCTTC; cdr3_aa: CSARKSLAGHNEQFF
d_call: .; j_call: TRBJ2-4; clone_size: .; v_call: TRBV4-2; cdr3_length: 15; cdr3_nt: TGTGCCAGCAGCCAGCGGACAGAGCCCGGGGGCATTCAGTACTTC; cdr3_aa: CASSQRTEPGGIQYF
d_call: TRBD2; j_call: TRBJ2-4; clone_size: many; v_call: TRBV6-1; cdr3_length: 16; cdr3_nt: TGTGCCAGCAGTGACGGCGATTGGGGACTAGCGCTTCTTAAGTACTTC; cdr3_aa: CASSDGDWGLALLKYF
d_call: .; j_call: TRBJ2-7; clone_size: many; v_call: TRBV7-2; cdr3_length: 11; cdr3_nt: TGTGCCAGCAGCTCAGGAGAGGGCCAGTACTTC; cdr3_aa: CASSSGEGQYF
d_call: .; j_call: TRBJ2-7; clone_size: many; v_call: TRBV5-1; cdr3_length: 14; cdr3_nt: TGCGCCAGCAGCTTGGTACAGGGTTTCGACGAGCAGTACTTC; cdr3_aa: CASSLVQGFDEQYF
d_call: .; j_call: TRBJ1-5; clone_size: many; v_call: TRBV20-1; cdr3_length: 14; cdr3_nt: TGCAGTGCTAAACAGGGCAATAGCAATCAGCCCCAGCATTTT; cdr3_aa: CSAKQGNSNQPQHF
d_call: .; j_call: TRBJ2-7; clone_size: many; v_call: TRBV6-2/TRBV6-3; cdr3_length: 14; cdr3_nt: TGTGCCTGCAACCGGGACTTTACTTCCTACGAGCAGTACTTC; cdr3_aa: CACNRDFTSYEQYF
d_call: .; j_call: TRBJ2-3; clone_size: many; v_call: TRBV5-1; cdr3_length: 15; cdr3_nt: TGCGCCAGCAGCTTGGCCCCCAAAGGTCAAGATACGCAGTATTTT; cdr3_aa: CASSLAPKGQDTQYF
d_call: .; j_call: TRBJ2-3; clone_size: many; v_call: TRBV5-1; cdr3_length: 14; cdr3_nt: TGCGCCAGCAGCTTGGAAGTCAGCGGGCATACGCAGTATTTT; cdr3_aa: CASSLEVSGHTQYF
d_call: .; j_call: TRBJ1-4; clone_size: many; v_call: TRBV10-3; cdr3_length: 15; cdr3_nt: TGTGCCACGGCGGCAGGGGAAACAACTAATGAAAAACTGTTTTTT; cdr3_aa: CATAAGETTNEKLFF